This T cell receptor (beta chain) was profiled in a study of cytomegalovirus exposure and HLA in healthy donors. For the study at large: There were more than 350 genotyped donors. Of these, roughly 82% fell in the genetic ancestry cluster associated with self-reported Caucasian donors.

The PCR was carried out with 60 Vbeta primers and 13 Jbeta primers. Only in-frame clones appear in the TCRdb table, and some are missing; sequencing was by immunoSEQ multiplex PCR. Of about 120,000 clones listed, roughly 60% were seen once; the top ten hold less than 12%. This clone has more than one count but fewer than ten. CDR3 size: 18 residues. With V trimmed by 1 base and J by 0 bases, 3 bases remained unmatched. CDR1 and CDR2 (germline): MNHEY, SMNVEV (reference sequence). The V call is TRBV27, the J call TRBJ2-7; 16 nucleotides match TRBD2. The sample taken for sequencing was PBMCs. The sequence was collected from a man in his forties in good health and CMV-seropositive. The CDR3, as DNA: TGTGCCAGCAGTTTATTTGGGACTAGCGGGAGGGCCTCCTACGAGCAGTACTTC. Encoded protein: CASSLFGTSGRASYEQYF.